This T cell receptor (beta chain) was identified during a study of control samples from healthy donors and cancer patients. V lost 1 base to trimming and J lost 11 bases, with 24 bases between them. Germline lookup yields CDR1 SGHRS and CDR2 YFSETQ. This CDR3 contains 16 residues. Using immunoSEQ multiplex PCR, the repertoire was profiled, and TCRdb retains in-frame clones only, with some absent. The data contain about 55,000 clones, approximately 85% of them seen just once; the ten biggest clones take up around 3.8%. In this sample, this clone turned up once. J is TRBJ1-1 and V is TRBV5-1, with D unclear. The sample comprised blood. The TCR comes from a man aged 50 to 59 in good health. The CDR3: CASSLRAAGSSKVAFF. The CDR3 DNA sequence: TGCGCCAGCAGCTTGAGGGCGGCTGGTTCGAGCAAAGTTGCTTTCTTT.